This is a list of T cell receptor beta chains from one sample in a study of blood T cell repertoires in COVID-19. Method: immunoSEQ multiplex PCR; TCRdb's copy keeps in-frame clones and lacks some. The sample holds a few hundred thousand clones; 70% to 90% are singletons and the top ten take roughly 1.2%. Sequences were obtained from peripheral blood. These receptors were taken from a man aged 40-50 years with acute or convalescent COVID-19. Each CDR3 is given with its conserved first and last residue. Each record gives: V gene, CDR3 protein.

>TRBV5-1
CASSFGYEQYF
>TRBV9
CASSVGQTSGNTIYF
>TRBV2
CAIPGQIDGEQYF
>TRBV5-1
CASSFTQGATNEQYF
>TRBV7-2
CASSPQGWDTGELFF
>TRBV4-2
CASSQEMGGADTQYF
>TRBV2
CASRGDSGSYEQYF
>TRBV19
CASSIDFRTLMDQPQHF
>TRBV27
CASSPDGGTSGVYNEQFF
>TRBV5-6
CASSPRGVGNQPQHF